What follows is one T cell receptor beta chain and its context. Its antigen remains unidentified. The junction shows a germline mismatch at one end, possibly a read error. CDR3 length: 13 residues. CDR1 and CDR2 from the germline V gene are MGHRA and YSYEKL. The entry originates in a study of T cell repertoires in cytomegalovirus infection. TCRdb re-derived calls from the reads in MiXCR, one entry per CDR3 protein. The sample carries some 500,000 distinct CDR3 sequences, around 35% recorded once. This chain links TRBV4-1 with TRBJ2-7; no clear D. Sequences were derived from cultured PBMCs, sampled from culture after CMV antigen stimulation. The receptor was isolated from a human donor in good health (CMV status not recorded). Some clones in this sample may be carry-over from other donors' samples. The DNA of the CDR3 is TGTGCCAGCAGCCAAGATGTTAGGACCGAGCAGTACTTC. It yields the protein CASSQDVRTEQYF.